This TCR beta chain came from a study of blood T cell repertoires in COVID-19. Study background: Material from acute and convalescent COVID-19 was sourced from the United States, Italy and Spain. Sample material is recorded as cDNA or gDNA derived from T cells, B-cell-depleted T cells, or PBMCs.

Germline assignment: CDR1 MNHEY and CDR2 SVGAGI. Losses at the gene ends were 6 bases for V and 5 bases for J; bases not matched to a gene: 9. The CDR3 has 15 residues. Per the authors' pipeline: Reference gene primer amplification in the assay estimated nucleated cell counts. Generated by immunoSEQ multiplex PCR, the TCRdb table keeps only in-frame clones and is missing some. The V and J calls and clone size come from that table; D and trimming were worked out from the DNA. The data contain 150,000 to 200,000 clones, 80% to 90% of them seen just once; the ten biggest clones take up 8% to 10%. The origin of this receptor is a man in his 60s with acute or convalescent COVID-19. Sequenced material: peripheral blood. V and J are TRBV6-5 and TRBJ2-1; TRBD1 aligns across 8 bases. The CDR3 protein is CASSDGTGNNNEQFF. CDR3 nucleotide sequence: TGTGCCAGCAGCGACGGGACAGGCAACAACAATGAGCAGTTCTTC.